Sequencing of this T cell receptor beta chain was carried out in a study of OX40 agonist ivuxolimab in advanced cancers. Study overall: A male proportion of about 84% was recorded, with mean age about 60 years and range roughly 20 to 90.

Generated by immunoSEQ multiplex PCR, the TCRdb table keeps only in-frame clones and is missing some. The sample includes more than 60,000 clones, about 85% of them seen just once. Systemic immunosuppression or a history of autoimmune disease excluded patients. Patients had blood sampled at baseline and again on cycle 4 day 1 and cycle 7 day 1. In regard to this clone: Its cognate antigen is unknown.

Whole-study findings and limits: Circulating CD4+ and CD8+ T cells showed clonal expansion by week 6 at 0.1 to 3.0 mg/kg.

The TCR comes from an adult with an advanced solid tumor such as melanoma, head and neck, liver or kidney cancer. The specimen comprised CD4+ or CD8+ T cells sorted from blood, sampled in a trial of the OX40 agonist ivuxolimab.

Written as DNA, the CDR3 is TGTGCCAGCAGCGTCGGACAGGGAGCAAGGGAGGGCTACACCTTC. Protein sequence: CASSVGQGAREGYTF. This chain uses TRBV9 with TRBJ1-2; TRBD1 matches 8 bases. The CDR3 has 15 residues. V dropped 2 bases and J dropped 8; count of bases not matched to a gene: 11. CDR1 and CDR2 from the germline V gene are SGDLS and YYNGEE.